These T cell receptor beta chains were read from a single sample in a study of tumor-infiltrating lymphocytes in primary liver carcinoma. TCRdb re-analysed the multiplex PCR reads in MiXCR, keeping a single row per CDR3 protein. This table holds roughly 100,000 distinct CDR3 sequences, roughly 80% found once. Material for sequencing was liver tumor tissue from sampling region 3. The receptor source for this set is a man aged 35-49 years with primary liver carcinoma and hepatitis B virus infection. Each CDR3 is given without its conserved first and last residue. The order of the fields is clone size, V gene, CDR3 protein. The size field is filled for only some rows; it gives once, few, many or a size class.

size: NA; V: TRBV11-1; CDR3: FSSPGPSTDTQY
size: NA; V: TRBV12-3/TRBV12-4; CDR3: VSSPSGSTDTQY
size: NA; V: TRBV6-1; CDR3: ASSGRPGLTNQPQH
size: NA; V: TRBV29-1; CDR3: SAMTSVIDTPYEQY
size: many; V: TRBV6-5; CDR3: ASSSQINTEAF
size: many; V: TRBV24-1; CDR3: ATSDSTSGSYEQY
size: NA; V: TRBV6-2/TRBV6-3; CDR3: ANCLRDRAHEQY
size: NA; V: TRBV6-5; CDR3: ASSSQTGDTGELF
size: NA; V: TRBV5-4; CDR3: ASSLATSGGLCNEQF
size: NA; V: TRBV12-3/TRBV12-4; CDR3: ACSLSRVETQY
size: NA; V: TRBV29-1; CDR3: NVEGDWGMNTEAF
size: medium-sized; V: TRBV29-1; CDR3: SVGDGTNSPLH
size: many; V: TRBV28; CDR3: ASSWTSPNEQF
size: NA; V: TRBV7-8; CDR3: VSSSYDRGPYEQY
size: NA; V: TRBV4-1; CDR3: ASSQTPGITYEQY
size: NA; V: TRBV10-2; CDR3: ASSRWEGGVNVLT
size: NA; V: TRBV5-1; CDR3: ANSDRVDYGYT
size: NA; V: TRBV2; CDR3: ASSEGSGQVYGYT
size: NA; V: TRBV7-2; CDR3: ASSFPGAQPQH
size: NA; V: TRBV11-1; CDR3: ASSSGALTQR
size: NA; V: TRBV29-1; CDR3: SVARSWTCTDTQY
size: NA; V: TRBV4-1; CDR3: ASSPPGTSYEKLF
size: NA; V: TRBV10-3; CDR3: AIIPGCNLGTGELF
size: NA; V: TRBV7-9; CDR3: AGSQEGESQY
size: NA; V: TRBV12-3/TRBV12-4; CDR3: ASAWVLAGVSVTQY
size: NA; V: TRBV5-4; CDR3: ASVLGATPPGSCF
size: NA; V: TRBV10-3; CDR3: AIIPTSGRARYAV
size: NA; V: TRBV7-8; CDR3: ANSSNPLRDPRPTDTQC
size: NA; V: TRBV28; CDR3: ASSGLAGGLVDGHF
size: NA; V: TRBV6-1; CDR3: SSTSTEGGSPLH
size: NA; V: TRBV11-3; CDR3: VTRQGVTSYEQY
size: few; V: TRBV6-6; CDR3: ASNSDDGTGYGYT
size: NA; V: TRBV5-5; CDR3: ASRTLSVRGIDTQY
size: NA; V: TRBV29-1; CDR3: SVDWGGLNGYT
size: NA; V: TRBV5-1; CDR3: ARSLNGRTSTDTQC
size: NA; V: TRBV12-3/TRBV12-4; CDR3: ASSLRTGAPYNEQF
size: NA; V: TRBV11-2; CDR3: PSSLRWTGENEQY
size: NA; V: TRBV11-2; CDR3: ASSFGIGYGEAF
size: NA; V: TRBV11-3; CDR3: ASSFAGPYNEKF
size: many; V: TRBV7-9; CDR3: ASSHDRVYEQY
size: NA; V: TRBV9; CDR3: ASSVGGREKGSYNEQF
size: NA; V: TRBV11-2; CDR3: ASSLNRGGRFYKEQF
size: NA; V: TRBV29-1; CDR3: SGTGTGDVGGQF
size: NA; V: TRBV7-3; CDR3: VRSSSGTSGSIAGANILT
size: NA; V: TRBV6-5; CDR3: ASTRQGGEGQPQH
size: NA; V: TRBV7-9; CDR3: GSSTSHGTSGYSYNELF
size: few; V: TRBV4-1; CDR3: ASSQDPTWPYIDQF
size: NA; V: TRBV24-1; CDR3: AITPGRTYEQY
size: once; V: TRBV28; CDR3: ASSRGSSLYEQY
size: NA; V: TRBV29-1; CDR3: SVKGLPIFNERF
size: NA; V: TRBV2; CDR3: ASRDMYSNQPQL
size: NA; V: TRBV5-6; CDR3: ASSSLGRTGLGQTNEQF
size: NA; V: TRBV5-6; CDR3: VSSMGNRGRGEIQY
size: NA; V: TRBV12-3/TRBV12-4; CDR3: DIRHTQQGLYEQY
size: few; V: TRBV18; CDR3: ASSWQRNTEAF